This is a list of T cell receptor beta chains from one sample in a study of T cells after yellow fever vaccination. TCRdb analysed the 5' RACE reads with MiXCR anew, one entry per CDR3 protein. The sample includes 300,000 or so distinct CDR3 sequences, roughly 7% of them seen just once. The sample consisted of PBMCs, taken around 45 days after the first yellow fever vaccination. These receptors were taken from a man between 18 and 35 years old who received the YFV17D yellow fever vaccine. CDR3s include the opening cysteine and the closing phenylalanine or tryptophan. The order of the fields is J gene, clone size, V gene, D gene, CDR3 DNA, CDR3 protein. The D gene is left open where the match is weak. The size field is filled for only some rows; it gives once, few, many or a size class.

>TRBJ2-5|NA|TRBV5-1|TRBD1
TGCGCCAGCAGCTTGGTACAGGGGGGACAAGAGACCCAGTACTTC
CASSLVQGGQETQYF
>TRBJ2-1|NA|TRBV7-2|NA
TGTGCCAGCAGCTTACAAGGGGCCGGCTCCTACAATGAGCAGTTCTTC
CASSLQGAGSYNEQFF
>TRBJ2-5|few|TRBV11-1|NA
TGTGCCAGCACCCAGGGTCCTGAAGCGGGCGGCCGCCAAGAGACCCAGTACTTC
CASTQGPEAGGRQETQYF
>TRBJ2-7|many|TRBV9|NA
TGTGCCAGCAGCCCGAGGGCCGGGATCTCCTACGAGCAGTACTTC
CASSPRAGISYEQYF
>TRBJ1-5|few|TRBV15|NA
TGTGCCACCAGTGCCGGGAGCGGCAATCAGCCCCAGCATTTT
CATSAGSGNQPQHF
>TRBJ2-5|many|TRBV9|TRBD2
TGTGCCAGCAGCGTAGGGACTAGCGATAAAGAGACCCAGTACTTC
CASSVGTSDKETQYF
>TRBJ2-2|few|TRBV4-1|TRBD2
TGCGCCAGCAGCCCCCGACTAGCGGGACGTACCGGGGAGCTGTTTTTT
CASSPRLAGRTGELFF
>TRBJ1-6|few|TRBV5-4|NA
TGTGCCAGCAGCTTGGGGGGGGAGGTTAATTCACCCCTCCACTTT
CASSLGGEVNSPLHF
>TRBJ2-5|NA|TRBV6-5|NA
TGTGCCAGCAGTTACTCCACAAGAGAGACCCAGTACTTC
CASSYSTRETQYF
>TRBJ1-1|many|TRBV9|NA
TGTGCCAGCAGCCCCCCGGGGAACACTGAAGCTTTCTTT
CASSPPGNTEAFF
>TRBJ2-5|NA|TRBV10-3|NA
TGTGCCTCGGGACGGATTCAAGAGACCCAGTACTTC
CASGRIQETQYF
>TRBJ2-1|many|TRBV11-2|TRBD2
TGTGCCAGCAGCGACAGCGGGGGGGCCCATGAGCAGTTCTTC
CASSDSGGAHEQFF
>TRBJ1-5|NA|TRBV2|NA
TGTGCCAGCAGTGAAGGACCGTTGGTGCCCCAGCATTTT
CASSEGPLVPQHF
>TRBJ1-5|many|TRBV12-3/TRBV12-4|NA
TGTGCCAGCAGTGAGGGCAATCAGCCCCAGCATTTT
CASSEGNQPQHF
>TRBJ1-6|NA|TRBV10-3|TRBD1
TGTGCCATCAGTGACCAAGGACAGGAGACTAATTCACCCCTCCACTTT
CAISDQGQETNSPLHF
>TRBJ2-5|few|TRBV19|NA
TGTGCCAGTAGTATGTCGTACGGAGGAGAGACCCAGTACTTC
CASSMSYGGETQYF
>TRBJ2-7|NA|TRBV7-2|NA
TGTGCCAGCAGCCCGAACGTCAGAGCTAGGGAGCAGTACTTC
CASSPNVRAREQYF
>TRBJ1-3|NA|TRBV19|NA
TGTGCCAGTAGTAAGTTGTTCCTACAGGCGTTCTCTGGAAACACCATATATTTT
CASSKLFLQAFSGNTIYF
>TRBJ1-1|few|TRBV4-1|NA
TGCGCCAGCAGCCAAGTAGGGCAGGAGGAAGCTTTCTTT
CASSQVGQEEAFF
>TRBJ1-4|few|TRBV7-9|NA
TGTGCCAGCAGCTTATCAGGGAATGAAAAACTGTTTTTT
CASSLSGNEKLFF
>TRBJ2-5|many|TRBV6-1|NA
TGTGCCAGCAGCTGGACAGGAGGGTATGAAGAGACCCAGTACTTC
CASSWTGGYEETQYF
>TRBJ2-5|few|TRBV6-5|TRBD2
TGTGCCAGCAGTTACACCGAGCGGGGGCCTCAAGAGACCCAGTACTTC
CASSYTERGPQETQYF
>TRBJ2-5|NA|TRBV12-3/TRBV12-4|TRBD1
TGTGCCAGCACTCGCGGACAGGGTGAGACCCAGTACTTC
CASTRGQGETQYF
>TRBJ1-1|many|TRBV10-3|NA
TGTGCCATTCGCGGGACACCGAACACTGAAGCTTTCTTT
CAIRGTPNTEAFF
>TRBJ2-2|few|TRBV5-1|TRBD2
TGCGCCAGCAGCTTGGGACCGCAGCGGGGGGCCGGGGAGCTGTTTTTT
CASSLGPQRGAGELFF
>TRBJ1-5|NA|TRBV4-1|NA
TGCGCCAGCAGCCACCCGGCAGGGATTAGCAATCAGCCCCAGCATTTT
CASSHPAGISNQPQHF
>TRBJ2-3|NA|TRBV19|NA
TGTGCCAGTAGTATTTCACAGGGCGACACAGATACGCAGTATTTT
CASSISQGDTDTQYF
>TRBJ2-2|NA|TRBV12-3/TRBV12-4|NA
TGTGCCAGCAACCCGGCGGGAACCGGGGAGCTGTTTTTT
CASNPAGTGELFF
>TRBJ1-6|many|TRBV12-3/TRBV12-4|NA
TGTGCCAGCAGCAACTATAATTCACCCCTCCACTTT
CASSNYNSPLHF
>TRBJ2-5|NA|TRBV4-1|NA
TGCGCCAGCAGCCAAGTCGGTCAAGAGACCCAGTACTTC
CASSQVGQETQYF
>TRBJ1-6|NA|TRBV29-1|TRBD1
TGCAGCGCCCGGACAGGGCGGAATAATTCACCCCTCCACTTT
CSARTGRNNSPLHF
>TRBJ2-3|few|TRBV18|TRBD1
TGTGCCAGCTCACTACCCACCGGGACAGGGATCACAGATACGCAGTATTTT
CASSLPTGTGITDTQYF
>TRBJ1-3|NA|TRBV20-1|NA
TGCAGTGCTAGAGAGGTTTCGGCAAACACCATATATTTT
CSAREVSANTIYF
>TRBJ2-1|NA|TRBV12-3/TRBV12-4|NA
TGTGCCAGCAGCATAAGGGTCGGCAGGTCCTACAATGAGCAGTTCTTC
CASSIRVGRSYNEQFF
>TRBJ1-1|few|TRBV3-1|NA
TGTGCCAGCAGCCCCCGCGGGGCGGACGCTTTCTTT
CASSPRGADAFF
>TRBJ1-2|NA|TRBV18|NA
TGTGCCAGCTCGCCCGGACAGAATAATAACTATGGCTACACCTTC
CASSPGQNNNYGYTF
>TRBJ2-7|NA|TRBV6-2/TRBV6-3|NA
TGTGCCAGCAGTTACTCGTCCCAGGGAAACGAGCAGTACTTC
CASSYSSQGNEQYF
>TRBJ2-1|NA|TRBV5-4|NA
TGTGCCAGCAGCCAGGGTGGAAGGCAGTTCTTC
CASSQGGRQFF
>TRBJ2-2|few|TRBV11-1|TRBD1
TGTGCCAGCAGCTCCAAGGAGATAAACAGGGGGCGGAACACCGGGGAGCTGTTTTTT
CASSSKEINRGRNTGELFF
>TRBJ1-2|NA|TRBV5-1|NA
TGCGCCAGCAGCTTGGTTCTTTCTGACCCCGGCTACACCTTC
CASSLVLSDPGYTF
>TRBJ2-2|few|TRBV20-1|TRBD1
TGCAGTGCTAGAAAACCCCCGAAACTGACAGGGGCCCTCACCGGGGAGCTGTTTTTT
CSARKPPKLTGALTGELFF
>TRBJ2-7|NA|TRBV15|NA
TGTGCCACCAGCAGATCCCCGGGGGACGAGCAGTACTTC
CATSRSPGDEQYF
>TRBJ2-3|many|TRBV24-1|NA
TGTGCCACCAGTGACCCGCCGAAGGGCACAGATACGCAGTATTTT
CATSDPPKGTDTQYF
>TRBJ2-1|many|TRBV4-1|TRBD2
TGCGCCAGCAGCCAAGAGGCAGCGGGGGGGCCTGGTGAGCAGTTCTTC
CASSQEAAGGPGEQFF
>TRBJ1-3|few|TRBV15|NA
TGTGCCACCAGCAGAGACCTTCAAGCTGGAAACACCATATATTTT
CATSRDLQAGNTIYF